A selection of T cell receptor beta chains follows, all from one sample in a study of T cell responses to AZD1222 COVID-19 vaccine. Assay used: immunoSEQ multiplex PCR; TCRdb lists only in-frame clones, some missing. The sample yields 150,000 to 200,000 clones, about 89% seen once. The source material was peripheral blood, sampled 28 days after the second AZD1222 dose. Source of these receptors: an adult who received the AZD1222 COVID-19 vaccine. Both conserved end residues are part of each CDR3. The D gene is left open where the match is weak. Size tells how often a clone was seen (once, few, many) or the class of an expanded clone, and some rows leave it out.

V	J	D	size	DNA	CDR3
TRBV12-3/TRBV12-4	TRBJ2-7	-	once	TGTGCCAGCAGTTTCTCCTCCCCACACGAGCAGTACTTC	CASSFSSPHEQYF
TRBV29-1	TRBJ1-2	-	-	TGCAGCGTTGTTCGGACAAGGAACTATGGCTACACCTTC	CSVVRTRNYGYTF
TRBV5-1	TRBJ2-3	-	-	TGCGCCAGCAGCTTGGGGACTTTTACAGATACGCAGTATTTT	CASSLGTFTDTQYF
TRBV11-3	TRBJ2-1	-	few	TGTGCCAGCAGACCCCGGGGTAGAGCGGAATCCTACAATGAGCAGTTCTTC	CASRPRGRAESYNEQFF
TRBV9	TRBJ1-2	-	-	TGTGCCAGCAGCCTCGGGGACCGCGTCCCCTATGGCTACACCTTC	CASSLGDRVPYGYTF
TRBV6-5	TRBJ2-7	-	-	TGTGCCAGCACCAGTACCTACGAGCAGTACTTC	CASTSTYEQYF
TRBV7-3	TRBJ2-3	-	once	TGTGCCAGCAGCTATGAGGGGGTGGGCACAGATACGCAGTATTTT	CASSYEGVGTDTQYF
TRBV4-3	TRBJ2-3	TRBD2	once	TGCGCCAGCAGCCAAGGACTAGGGACTAGCGGGACTGGGGATACGCAGTATTTT	CASSQGLGTSGTGDTQYF
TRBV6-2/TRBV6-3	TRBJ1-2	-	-	TGTGCCAGCAGCCAAACTCCATACTATGGCTACACCTTC	CASSQTPYYGYTF
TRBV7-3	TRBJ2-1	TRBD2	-	TGTGCCAGCAGCTTAGTTCTAGCGGGAGAGGGGGAGCAGTTCTTC	CASSLVLAGEGEQFF
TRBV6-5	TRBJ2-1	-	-	TGTGCCAGCAGTTACTCGACGCCCGGAGAGAGGCAGTTCTTC	CASSYSTPGERQFF
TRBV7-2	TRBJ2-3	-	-	TGTGCCAGCAGCTTAGCGGCAACCGGAGGTACAGATACGCAGTATTTT	CASSLAATGGTDTQYF
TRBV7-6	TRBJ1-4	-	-	TGTGCCAGCAGCTTAGGTCCGTCAACTAATGAAAAACTGTTTTTT	CASSLGPSTNEKLFF
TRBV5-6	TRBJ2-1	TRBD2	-	TGTGCCAGCAGCTTGGAGGCTAGCGGGCATTTGGTGGATGAGCAGTTCTTC	CASSLEASGHLVDEQFF
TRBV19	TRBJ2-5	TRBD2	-	TGTGCCAGCGGACTAGCGGGAGGAGAGACCCAGTACTTC	CASGLAGGETQYF
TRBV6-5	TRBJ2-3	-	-	TGTGCCAGCAGCGCGCGGGGCCGCACAGATACGCAGTATTTT	CASSARGRTDTQYF
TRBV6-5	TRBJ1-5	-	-	TGTGCCAGCAGGGACCTCGGGGGGGGGCCCCAGCATTTT	CASRDLGGGPQHF
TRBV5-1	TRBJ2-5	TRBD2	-	TGCGCCAGCAGACCGGGACTACAAGAGACCCAGTACTTC	CASRPGLQETQYF
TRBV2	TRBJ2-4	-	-	TGTGCCAGCAGTGACGGGGGCAGGAGGCTAGCCAAAAACATTCAGTACTTC	CASSDGGRRLAKNIQYF
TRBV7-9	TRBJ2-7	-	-	TGTGCCAGCAGCCCCCTCCCTAGTCAGACCTACGAGCAGTACTTC	CASSPLPSQTYEQYF
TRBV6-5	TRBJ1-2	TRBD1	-	TGTGCCAGCAGTACTGACAGGGGGCGAGTTTATGGCTACACCTTC	CASSTDRGRVYGYTF
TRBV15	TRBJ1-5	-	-	TGTGCCACCAGCAGAGATGGGGCAGCGCAGCCCCAGCATTTT	CATSRDGAAQPQHF
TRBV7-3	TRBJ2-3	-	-	TGTGCCAGCAGCTTAAACGGGCTGGCAGATACGCAGTATTTT	CASSLNGLADTQYF
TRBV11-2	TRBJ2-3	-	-	TGTGCCAGCAGCATTGTGGGGACCCAGGATACGCAGTATTTT	CASSIVGTQDTQYF
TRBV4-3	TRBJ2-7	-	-	TGCGCCAGCAGCCAAGCGTTGGGGACTCAACATTACTACGAGCAGTACTTC	CASSQALGTQHYYEQYF
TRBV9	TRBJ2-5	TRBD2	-	TGTGCCAGCAGCGTAGCGGCGGGAGGCCAAGAGACCCAGTACTTC	CASSVAAGGQETQYF
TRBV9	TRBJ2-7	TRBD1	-	TGTGCCAGCAGCGAGGACAGGGTAGGCTACGAGCAGTACTTC	CASSEDRVGYEQYF
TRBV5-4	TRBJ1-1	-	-	TGTGCCAGCAAAGTGTCTCCGGGGGGTTTCACTGAAGCTTTCTTT	CASKVSPGGFTEAFF
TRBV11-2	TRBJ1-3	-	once	TGTGCCAGCAGCTTAATGTACGGTATCTCTGGAAACACCATATATTTT	CASSLMYGISGNTIYF
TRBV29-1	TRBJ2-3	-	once	TGCAGCGTTGCCGTATATACGCAGTATTTT	CSVAVYTQYF
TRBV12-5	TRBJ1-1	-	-	TGTGCTAGTGGAACGGACACTGAAGCTTTCTTT	CASGTDTEAFF
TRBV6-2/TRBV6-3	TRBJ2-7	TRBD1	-	TGTGCCAGCAGCCACTTCATCGGACAGGGGGGCGACGAGCAGTACTTC	CASSHFIGQGGDEQYF
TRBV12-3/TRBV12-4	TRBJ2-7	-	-	TGTGCCAGCAGTTTATTTGCCTACGAGCAGTACTTC	CASSLFAYEQYF
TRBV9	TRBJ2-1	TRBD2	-	TGTGCCAGCAGCCCCCGACTAGCGGGACACCGCTTGGTCTACAATGAGCAGTTCTTC	CASSPRLAGHRLVYNEQFF
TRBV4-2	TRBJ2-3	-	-	TGTGCCAGCAGCCTAACTAGCTACGCAGATACGCAGTATTTT	CASSLTSYADTQYF
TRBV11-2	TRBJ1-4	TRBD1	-	TGTGCCAGCAGCTCGCGACCGGGACAGATTAATGAAAAACTGTTTTTT	CASSSRPGQINEKLFF
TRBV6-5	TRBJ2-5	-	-	TGTGCCAGCAGTCTAGACTGGATCCAAGAGACCCAGTACTTC	CASSLDWIQETQYF
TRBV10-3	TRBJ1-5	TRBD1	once	TGTGCCCCAGGGGGTCAGCCCCAGCATTTT	CAPGGQPQHF
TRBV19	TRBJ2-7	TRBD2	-	TGTGCCAGTATGGGGGGGGACTACGAGCAGTACTTC	CASMGGDYEQYF
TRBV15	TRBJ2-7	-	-	TGTGCCACCAGCAGAGGGAGGGGGAGTCGGGACGAGCAGTACTTC	CATSRGRGSRDEQYF
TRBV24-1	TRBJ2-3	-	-	TGTGCCACCCGTTCCAAGATGAGCACAGATACGCAGTATTTT	CATRSKMSTDTQYF
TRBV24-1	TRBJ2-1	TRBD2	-	TGTGCCACCAGTGACCGGACTAGCGGGAGCTTGTGGAATGAGCAGTTCTTC	CATSDRTSGSLWNEQFF
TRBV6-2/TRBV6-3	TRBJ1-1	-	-	TGTGCCAGCAGTTACTCGGGACGGAACACTGAAGCTTTCTTT	CASSYSGRNTEAFF
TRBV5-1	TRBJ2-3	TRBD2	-	TGCGCCAGCAGACTAGCGGGGCTTACAGATACGCAGTATTTT	CASRLAGLTDTQYF
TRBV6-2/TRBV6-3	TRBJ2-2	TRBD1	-	TGTGCCAGCAGTTCTACGGGGACAGAAAGAACCGGGGAGCTGTTTTTT	CASSSTGTERTGELFF
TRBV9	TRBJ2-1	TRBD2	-	TGTGCCAGCAGCACTACTAGCGGGAGGGCCGGAGAGCAGTTCTTC	CASSTTSGRAGEQFF
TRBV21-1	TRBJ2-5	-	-	TGTGCCAGCAGCGGAAGGACAGGGCAGCAAGAGACCCAGTACTTC	CASSGRTGQQETQYF
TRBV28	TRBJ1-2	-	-	TGTGCCAGCAGGAGCCCGGGCGCCTTGCTAGGCTACACCTTC	CASRSPGALLGYTF
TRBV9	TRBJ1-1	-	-	TGTGCCAGCAGCGCCCCCGGAGGGAGTCCCACTGAAGCTTTCTTT	CASSAPGGSPTEAFF
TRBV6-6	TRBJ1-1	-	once	TGTGCCAGCAGTATCGATACAGTGAACACTGAAGCTTTCTTT	CASSIDTVNTEAFF
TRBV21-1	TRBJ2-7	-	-	TGTGCCAGCAGCAAAGGAGGTTCATCTAGCGGGTACTCCTACGAGCAGTACTTC	CASSKGGSSSGYSYEQYF
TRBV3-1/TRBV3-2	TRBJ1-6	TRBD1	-	TGTGCCAGCAGCCAAGGACAGGGGGGTAATTCACCCCTCCACTTT	CASSQGQGGNSPLHF
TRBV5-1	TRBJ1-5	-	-	TGCGCCAGCAGCTTGTGGCTCAATCAGCCCCAGCATTTT	CASSLWLNQPQHF
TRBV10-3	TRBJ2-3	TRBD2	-	TGTGCCATCAGTTTCCACCGGGACTACACAGATACGCAGTATTTT	CAISFHRDYTDTQYF
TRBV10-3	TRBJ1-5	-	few	TGTGCCATCAGCCGAGACCAGGAATATCAGCCCCAGCATTTT	CAISRDQEYQPQHF
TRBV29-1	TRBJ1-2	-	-	TGCAGCGTAGCGAGGGGCTTGGGTGATGGCTACACCTTC	CSVARGLGDGYTF
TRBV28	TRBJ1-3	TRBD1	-	TGTGCCAGTAGGACAGGGGGCGTTGGAAACACCATATATTTT	CASRTGGVGNTIYF
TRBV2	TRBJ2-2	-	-	TGTGCCAGCAGTGAACTTAGGATAACCGGGGAGCTGTTTTTT	CASSELRITGELFF
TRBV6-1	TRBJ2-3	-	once	TGTGCCAGCAGTGAAGCGGGCCCAGATACGCAGTATTTT	CASSEAGPDTQYF
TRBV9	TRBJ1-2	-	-	TGTGCCAGCAGCCATCTAACGCAGGGGACCCTTGGGGGCTACACCTTC	CASSHLTQGTLGGYTF